This T cell receptor (beta chain) emerged from a study of blood T cells in healthy people across ages. The authors ran a second PCR of about 6 to 11 cycles using a sample-barcoded 5' primer and a J-beta primer mix. TCRdb called the 5' RACE reads again in MiXCR, with one record for every CDR3 protein. This repertoire shows about 1,400,000 distinct CDR3 sequences, approximately 63% found once; its top ten account for over 5%. As to this clonotype: Its antigen is not known.

Study-wide points: Across the age range, TCR beta diversity per million T cells fell in a roughly linear way.

Peripheral blood samples of 9 to 10 milliliters were drawn from each donor. Isolated PBMCs totaled at least 6.5 million in each sample. The germline CDR1 and CDR2 sequences are SGHRS and YFSETQ. The CDR3 contains 14 residues. This chain uses TRBV5-1 with TRBJ2-5; D might be TRBD1 (6 bases). The DNA end lines up better with TRBJ2-7; the J call may be wrong. The sequencing sample was made of blood. This clonotype was obtained from a man aged 18 to 29 in good health. In nucleotides, the CDR3 is TGCGCCAGCAGCTTGGACAGGGTAGGCGGCGAGCAGTACTTC. Translated: CASSLDRVGGEQYF.